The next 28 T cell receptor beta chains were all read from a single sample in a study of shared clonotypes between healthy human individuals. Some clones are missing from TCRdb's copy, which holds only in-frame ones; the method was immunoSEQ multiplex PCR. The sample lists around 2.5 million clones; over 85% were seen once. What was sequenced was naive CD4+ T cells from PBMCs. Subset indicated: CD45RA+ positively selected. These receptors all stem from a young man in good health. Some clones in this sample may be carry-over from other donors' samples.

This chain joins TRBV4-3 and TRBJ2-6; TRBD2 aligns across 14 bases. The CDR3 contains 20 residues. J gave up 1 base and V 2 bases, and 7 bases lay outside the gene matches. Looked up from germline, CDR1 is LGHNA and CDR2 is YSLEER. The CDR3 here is CASSQRGTSGSGSGANVLTF. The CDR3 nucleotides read TGCGCCAGCAGCCAACGCGGGACTAGCGGGAGTGGATCTGGGGCCAACGTCCTGACTTTC.

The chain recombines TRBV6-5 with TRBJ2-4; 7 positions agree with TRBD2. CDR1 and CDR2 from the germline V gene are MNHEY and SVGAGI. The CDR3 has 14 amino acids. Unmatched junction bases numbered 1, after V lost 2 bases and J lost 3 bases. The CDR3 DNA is TGTGCCAGCAGTTACGGGGGGGGCAAAAACATTCAGTACTTC. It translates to CASSYGGGKNIQYF.

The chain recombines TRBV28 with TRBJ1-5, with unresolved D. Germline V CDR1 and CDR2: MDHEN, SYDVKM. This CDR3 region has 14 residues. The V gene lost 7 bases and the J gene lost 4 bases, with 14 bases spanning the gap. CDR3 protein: CASNPIRENQPQHF. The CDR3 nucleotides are TGTGCCAGCAACCCAATCCGGGAAAATCAGCCCCAGCATTTT.

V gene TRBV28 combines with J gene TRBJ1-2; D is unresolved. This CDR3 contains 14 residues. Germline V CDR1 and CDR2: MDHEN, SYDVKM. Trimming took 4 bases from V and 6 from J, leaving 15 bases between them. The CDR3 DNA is TGTGCCAGCAGTTCCCTCGACGGGGTTAATGGCTACACCTTC. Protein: CASSSLDGVNGYTF.

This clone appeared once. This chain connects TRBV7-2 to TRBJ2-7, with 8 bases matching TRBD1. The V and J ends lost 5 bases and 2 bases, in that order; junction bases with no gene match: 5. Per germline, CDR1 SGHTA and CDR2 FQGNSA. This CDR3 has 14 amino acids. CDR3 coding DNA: TGTGCCAGCAGCGCCAGACAGGGGACCTACGAGCAGTACTTC. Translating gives CASSARQGTYEQYF.

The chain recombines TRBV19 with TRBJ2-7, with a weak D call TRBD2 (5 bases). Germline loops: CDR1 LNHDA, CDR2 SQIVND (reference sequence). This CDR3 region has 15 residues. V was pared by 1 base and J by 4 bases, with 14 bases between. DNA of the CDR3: TGTGCCAGTAGTATAGGCCCGGGATATCTTTACGAGCAGTACTTC. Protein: CASSIGPGYLYEQYF.

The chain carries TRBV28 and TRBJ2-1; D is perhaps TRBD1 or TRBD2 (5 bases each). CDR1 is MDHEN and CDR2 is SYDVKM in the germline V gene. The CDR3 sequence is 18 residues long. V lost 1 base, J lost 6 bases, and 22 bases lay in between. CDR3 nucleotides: TGTGCCAGCAGTTTATTGAGGGGAAGGAGCCTCGAGGGCAATGAGCAGTTCTTC. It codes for CASSLLRGRSLEGNEQFF.

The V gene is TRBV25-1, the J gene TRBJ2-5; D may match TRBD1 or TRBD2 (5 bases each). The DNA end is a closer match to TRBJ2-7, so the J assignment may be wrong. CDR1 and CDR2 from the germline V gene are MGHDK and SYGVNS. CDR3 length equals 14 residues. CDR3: CASSRGVLAYEQYF. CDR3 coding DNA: TGTGCCAGCAGTCGAGGGGTCCTTGCCTACGAGCAGTACTTC.

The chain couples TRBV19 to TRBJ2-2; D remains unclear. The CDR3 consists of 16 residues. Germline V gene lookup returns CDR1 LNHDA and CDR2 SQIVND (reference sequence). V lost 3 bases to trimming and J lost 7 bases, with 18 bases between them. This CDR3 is CASSIVGGRSDGELFF. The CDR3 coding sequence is TGTGCCAGTAGTATCGTAGGTGGCAGGTCGGACGGGGAGCTGTTTTTT.

The CDR3 protein is CASSKESRGPYGYTF. CDR3 in DNA: TGTGCCAGCAGCAAAGAGTCGAGGGGGCCTTATGGCTACACCTTC. The rearrangement joins TRBV21-1 to TRBJ1-2; TRBD1, as called in the table, went unchecked against the DNA. TRBV21-1 is flagged as a pseudogene. The CDR3 totals 15 residues.

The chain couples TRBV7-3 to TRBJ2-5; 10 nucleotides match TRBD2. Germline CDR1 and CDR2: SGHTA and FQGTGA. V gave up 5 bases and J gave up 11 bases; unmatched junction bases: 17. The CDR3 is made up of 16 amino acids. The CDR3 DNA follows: TGTGCCAGCAGCCCCAGGGCTAGCGGGAGTGGGGCGCCACAGTACTTC. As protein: CASSPRASGSGAPQYF.

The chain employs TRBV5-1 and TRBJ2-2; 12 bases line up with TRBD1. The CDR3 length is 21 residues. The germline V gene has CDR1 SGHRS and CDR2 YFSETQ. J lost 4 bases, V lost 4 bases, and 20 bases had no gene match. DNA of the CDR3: TGCGCCAGCAGCGTCAGCGCCGGGACAGGGGGCGGTAGAGGTGGCACCGGGGAGCTGTTTTTT. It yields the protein CASSVSAGTGGGRGGTGELFF.

As DNA, the CDR3 is TGTGCCAGCAGCGCCGGGGACTCTTCCTATTGGGAGCAGTACTTC. Residues: CASSAGDSSYWEQYF. The J gene is TRBJ2-7, the V gene TRBV9, with D possibly matching TRBD2 (6 bases). The CDR3 contains 15 residues. Germline V gene data show CDR1 as SGDLS and CDR2 as YYNGEE. Trimming removed 3 bases from V and 7 bases from J, with 20 bases in between. Full variable domain (rest looked up from reference TRBV9 and TRBJ2-7): DSGVTQTPKHLITATGQRVTLRCSPRSGDLSVYWYQQSLDQGLQFLIQYYNGEERAKGNILERFSAQQFPDLHSELNLSSLELGDSALYFCASSAGDSSYWEQYFGPGTRLTVT.

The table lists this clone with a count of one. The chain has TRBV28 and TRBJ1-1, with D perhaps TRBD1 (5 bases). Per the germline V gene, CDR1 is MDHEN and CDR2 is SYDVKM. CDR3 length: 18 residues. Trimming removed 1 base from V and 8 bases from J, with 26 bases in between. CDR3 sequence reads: CASSLFYIMGRGAAEAFF. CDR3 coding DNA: TGTGCCAGCAGTTTATTTTATATTATGGGGCGAGGAGCTGCGGAAGCTTTCTTT.

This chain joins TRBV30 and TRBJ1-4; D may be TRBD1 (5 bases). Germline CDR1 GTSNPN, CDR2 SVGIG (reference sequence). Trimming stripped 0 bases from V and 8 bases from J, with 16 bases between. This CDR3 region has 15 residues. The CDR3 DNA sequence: TGTGCCTGGAGTGTGATGTCAGGGTTGGAGGAAAAACTGTTTTTT. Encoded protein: CAWSVMSGLEEKLFF. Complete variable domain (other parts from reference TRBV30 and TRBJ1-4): SQTIHQWPATLVQPVGSPLSLECTVEGTSNPNLYWYRQAAGRGLQLLFYSVGIGQISSEVPQNLSASRPQDRQFILSSKKLLLSDSGFYLCAWSVMSGLEEKLFFGSGTQLSVL.

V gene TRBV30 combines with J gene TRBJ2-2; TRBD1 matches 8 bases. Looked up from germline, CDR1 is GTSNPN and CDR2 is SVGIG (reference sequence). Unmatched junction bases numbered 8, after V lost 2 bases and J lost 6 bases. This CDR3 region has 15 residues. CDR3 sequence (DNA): TGTGCCTGGAGTCCCGGCCAGGGGGCGGCCGGGGAGCTGTTTTTT. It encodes CAWSPGQGAAGELFF.

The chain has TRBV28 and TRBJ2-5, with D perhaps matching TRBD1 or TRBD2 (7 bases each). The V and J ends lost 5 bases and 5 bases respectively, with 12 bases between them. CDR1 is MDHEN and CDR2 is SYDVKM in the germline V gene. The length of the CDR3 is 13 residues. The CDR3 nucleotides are TGTGCCAGCAGTGCCCAGGGGGGGGAGACCCAGTACTTC. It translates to CASSAQGGETQYF.

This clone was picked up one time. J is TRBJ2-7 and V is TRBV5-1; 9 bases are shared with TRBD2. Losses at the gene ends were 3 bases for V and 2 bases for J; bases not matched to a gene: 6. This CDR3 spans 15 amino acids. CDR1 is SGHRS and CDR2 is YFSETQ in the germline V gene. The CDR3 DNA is TGCGCCAGCAGCTCTCTCCCTAGCGGGACCTACGAGCAGTACTTC. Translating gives CASSSLPSGTYEQYF. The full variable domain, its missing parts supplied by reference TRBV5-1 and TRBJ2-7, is KAGVTQTPRYLIKTRGQQVTLSCSPISGHRSVSWYQQTPGQGLQFLFEYFSETQRNKGNFPGRFSGRQFSNSRSEMNVSTLELGDSALYLCASSSLPSGTYEQYFGPGTRLTVT.

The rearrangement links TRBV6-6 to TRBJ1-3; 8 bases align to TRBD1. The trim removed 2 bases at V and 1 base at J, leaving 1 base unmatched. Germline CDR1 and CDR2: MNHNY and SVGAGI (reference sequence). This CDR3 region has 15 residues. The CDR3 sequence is CASSYRQGSGNTIYF. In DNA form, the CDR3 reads TGTGCCAGCAGTTACAGACAGGGGTCTGGAAACACCATATATTTT.

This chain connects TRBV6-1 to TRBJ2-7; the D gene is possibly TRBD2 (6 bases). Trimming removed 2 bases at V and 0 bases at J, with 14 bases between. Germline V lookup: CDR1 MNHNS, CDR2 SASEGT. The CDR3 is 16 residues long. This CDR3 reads CASSELGSGFSYEQYF. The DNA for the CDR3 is TGTGCCAGCAGTGAATTGGGTAGCGGATTCTCCTACGAGCAGTACTTC.

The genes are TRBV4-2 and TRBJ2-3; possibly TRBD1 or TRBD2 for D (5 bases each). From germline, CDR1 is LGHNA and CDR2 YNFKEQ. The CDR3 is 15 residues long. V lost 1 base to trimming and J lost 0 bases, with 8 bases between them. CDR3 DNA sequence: TGTGCCAGCAGCCAAGCGGGGCTAAGCACAGATACGCAGTATTTT. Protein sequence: CASSQAGLSTDTQYF.

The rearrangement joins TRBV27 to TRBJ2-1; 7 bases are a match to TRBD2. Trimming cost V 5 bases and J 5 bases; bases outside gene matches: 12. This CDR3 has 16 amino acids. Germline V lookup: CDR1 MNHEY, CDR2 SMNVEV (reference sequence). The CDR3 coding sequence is TGTGCCAGCAGTGCCCCCTCTAGCGGAAGAAACAATGAGCAGTTCTTC. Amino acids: CASSAPSSGRNNEQFF.

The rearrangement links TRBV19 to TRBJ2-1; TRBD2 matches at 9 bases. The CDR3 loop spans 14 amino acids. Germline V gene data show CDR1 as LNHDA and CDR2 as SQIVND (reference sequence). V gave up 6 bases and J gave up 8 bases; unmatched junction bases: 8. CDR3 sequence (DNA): TGTGCCAGTAGACGGCGGGAGGGCACCGATGAGCAGTTCTTC. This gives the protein CASRRREGTDEQFF.

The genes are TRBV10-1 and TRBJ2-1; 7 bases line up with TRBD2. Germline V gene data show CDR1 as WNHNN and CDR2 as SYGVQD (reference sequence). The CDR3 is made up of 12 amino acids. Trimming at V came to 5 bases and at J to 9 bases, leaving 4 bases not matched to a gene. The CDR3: CASSPSGIEQFF. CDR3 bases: TGCGCCAGCAGTCCCAGCGGGATTGAGCAGTTCTTC.

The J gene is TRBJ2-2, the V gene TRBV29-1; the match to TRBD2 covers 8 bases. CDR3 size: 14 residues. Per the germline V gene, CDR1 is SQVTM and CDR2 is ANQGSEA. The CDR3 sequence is CSVTSEVNTGELFF. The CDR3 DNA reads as TGCAGTGTGACTAGCGAAGTTAACACCGGGGAGCTGTTTTTT.

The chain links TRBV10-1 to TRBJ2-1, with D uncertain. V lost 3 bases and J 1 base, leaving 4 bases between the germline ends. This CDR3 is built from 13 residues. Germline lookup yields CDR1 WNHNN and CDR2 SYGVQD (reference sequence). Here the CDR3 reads CASSDLSYNEQFF. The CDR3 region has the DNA TGCGCCAGCAGTGACTTATCCTACAATGAGCAGTTCTTC.

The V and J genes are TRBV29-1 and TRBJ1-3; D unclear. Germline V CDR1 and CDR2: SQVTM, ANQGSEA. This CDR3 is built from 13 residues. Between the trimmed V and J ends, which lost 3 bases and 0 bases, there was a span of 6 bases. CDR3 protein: CSVDDHSGNTIYF. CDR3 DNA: TGCAGCGTTGATGATCACTCTGGAAACACCATATATTTT. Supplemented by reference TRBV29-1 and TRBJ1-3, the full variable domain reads SAVISQKPSRDICQRGTSLTIQCQVDSQVTMMFWYRQQPGQSLTLIATANQGSEATYESGFVIDKFPISRPNLTFSTLTVSNMSPEDSSIYLCSVDDHSGNTIYFGEGSWLTVV.

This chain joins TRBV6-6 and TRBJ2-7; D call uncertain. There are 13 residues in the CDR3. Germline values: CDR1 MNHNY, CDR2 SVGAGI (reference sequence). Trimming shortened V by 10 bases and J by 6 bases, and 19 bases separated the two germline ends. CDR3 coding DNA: TGTGCCAACCTATTACTCCCCTTTGGCGAGCAGTACTTC. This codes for CANLLLPFGEQYF.